The 32 T cell receptor beta chains presented below share a single source sample, sequenced in a study of tissue T cells after allogeneic stem cell transplantation. Sequenced by immunoSEQ multiplex PCR; TCRdb stores in-frame clones only, minus some. This sample has about 10,000 clones; over 55% occur once, and the top ten carry over 9.5%. Sequences were derived from tissue from the jejunum, sampled at autopsy. Every receptor here comes from a woman aged 18-49 years with breast cancer.

The V call is TRBV7-2, the J call TRBJ2-4; 7 bases map to TRBD2. CDR1 and CDR2 from the germline V gene are SGHTA and FQGNSA. The junction had 8 bases not matched to a gene; V was cut back by 0 bases and J by 0 bases. CDR3 size: 18 residues. CDR3 coding DNA: TGTGCCAGCAGCTTAGCGGTCCGGGGGGAACCAGCCAAAAACATTCAGTACTTC. Its protein product is CASSLAVRGEPAKNIQYF.

This clone is medium-sized by share. The V gene is TRBV11-2, the J gene TRBJ1-4; 7 nucleotides agree with TRBD1. With 0 bases clipped from V and 12 bases from J, the junction kept 4 bases outside the gene matches. The CDR3 is made up of 13 amino acids. Germline V gene data show CDR1 as SGHAT and CDR2 as FQNNGV. CDR3 protein: CASSLENRGELFF. In DNA form, the CDR3 reads TGTGCCAGCAGCTTAGAAAACAGGGGTGAACTGTTTTTT.

The J gene is TRBJ2-3, the V gene TRBV7-3, with a tentative D call TRBD1 (5 bases). V was shortened by 0 bases and J by 5 bases, with 9 bases between the two germline ends. The CDR3 sequence is 14 residues long. Germline V CDR1 and CDR2: SGHTA, FQGTGA. The CDR3 DNA sequence: TGTGCCAGCAGCTTAACAGGGGCGAAAGATACGCAGTATTTT. Its translation: CASSLTGAKDTQYF.

By share, this clone counts as medium-sized (0.01 to 0.1%). This chain uses TRBV11-2 with TRBJ2-7; TRBD2 matches at 10 bases. Trimming cost V 1 base and J 7 bases; bases outside gene matches: 13. Germline V lookup: CDR1 SGHAT, CDR2 FQNNGV. This CDR3 is 17 amino acids long. For the CDR3, the DNA is TGTGCCAGCAGCTTAGGCAGGACTAGCGGCTATGGTCGGGAGCAGTACTTC. The encoded protein is CASSLGRTSGYGREQYF.

The chain recombines TRBV18 with TRBJ2-7, with no clear D. Trimming shortened V by 3 bases and J by 6 bases, and 12 bases separated the two germline ends. The germline CDR1 and CDR2 sequences are KGHSH and LQKENI. The CDR3 length is 13 residues. CDR3 region: CASSPEKWGEQYF. DNA of the CDR3: TGTGCCAGCTCACCCGAAAAATGGGGCGAGCAGTACTTC.

This clone turned up a few times. This chain uses TRBV9 with TRBJ2-5, with D possibly matching TRBD1 (6 bases). Germline V gives CDR1 SGDLS, CDR2 YYNGEE. V was shortened by 4 bases and J by 3 bases, with 13 bases between the two germline ends. CDR3 length: 14 residues. CDR3 DNA sequence: TGTGCCAGCAGCTCCCGAAAGGGGGAAGAGACCCAGTACTTC. This encodes CASSSRKGEETQYF.

This chain links TRBV9 with TRBJ2-3; 8 nucleotides line up with TRBD2. The CDR3 has 16 residues. The V and J ends lost 0 bases and 4 bases, in that order; junction bases with no gene match: 7. Germline CDR1 is SGDLS and CDR2 is YYNGEE. CDR3 in amino acids: CASSVGHAREADTQYF. Written as DNA, the CDR3 is TGTGCCAGCAGCGTAGGGCATGCGCGGGAGGCAGATACGCAGTATTTT.

The chain combines TRBV7-8 with TRBJ2-3; D uncertain. Deletions cut 5 bases from V and 0 bases from J, with 12 bases between. The length of the CDR3 is 15 residues. Germline CDR1 and CDR2: SGHVS and FQNEAQ. The CDR3 bases are TGTGCCAGCAGCCCTCTCGGGCCTAGCACAGATACGCAGTATTTT. This codes for CASSPLGPSTDTQYF. Combining the CDR3 with reference TRBV7-8 and TRBJ2-3 gives the whole variable domain GAGVSQSPRYKVAKRGQDVALRCDPISGHVSLFWYQQALGQGPEFLTYFQNEAQLDKSGLPSDRFFAERPEGSVSTLKIQRTQQEDSAVYLCASSPLGPSTDTQYFGPGTRLTVL.

The V gene is TRBV6-5, the J gene TRBJ2-3, with TRBD2 identical over 9 bases. V lost 6 bases and J lost 5; bases outside the gene matches: 6. Germline V gene sequence: CDR1 MNHEY, CDR2 SVGAGI. CDR3 length equals 14 residues. The CDR3 DNA reads as TGTGCCAGCAGCCTTAGCGGGAGTGAAGATACGCAGTATTTT. Protein product: CASSLSGSEDTQYF.

The chain recombines TRBV5-8 with TRBJ1-5, with a possible D match to TRBD1 (5 bases). Deletions cut 5 bases from V and 5 bases from J, with 26 bases between. The CDR3 loop spans 18 amino acids. Germline CDR1 is SGHTS and CDR2 is YDEGEE. The CDR3 is CASREPGKDSSPYQPQHF. CDR3 bases: TGTGCCAGCAGAGAACCAGGGAAGGATTCAAGCCCATATCAGCCCCAGCATTTT.

As regards this clone: Other DNA sequences within the sample encode an identical CDR3. This chain joins TRBV6-1 and TRBJ1-2; D is uncertain. Germline lookup yields CDR1 MNHNS and CDR2 SASEGT. V was pared by 2 bases and J by 5 bases, with 6 bases between. This CDR3 spans 12 amino acids. CDR3 bases: TGTGCCAGCAGTGAATATGGGTATGGCTACACCTTC. Protein: CASSEYGYGYTF.

The gene calls are TRBV20-1 and TRBJ1-2; D might be TRBD1 (5 bases). V lost 5 bases and J 2 bases, leaving 6 bases between the germline ends. Germline-derived CDR1 and CDR2 are DFQATT and SNEGSKA (reference sequence). CDR3 length: 11 residues. As DNA, the CDR3 is TGCAGTGCTGGGGGGAACTATGGCTACACCTTC. Protein: CSAGGNYGYTF.

The gene calls are TRBV30 and TRBJ2-3; D is possibly TRBD2 (7 bases). This CDR3 has 14 amino acids. The V and J ends lost 2 bases and 2 bases respectively, with 11 bases between them. CDR1 GTSNPN and CDR2 SVGIG come from the germline V gene (reference sequence). The CDR3 DNA is TGTGCCTGGAGTTGGGGGGGACACACAGATACGCAGTATTTT. It yields the protein CAWSWGGHTDTQYF. Based on the CDR3 plus reference TRBV30 and TRBJ2-3, the full variable domain is SQTIHQWPATLVQPVGSPLSLECTVEGTSNPNLYWYRQAAGRGLQLLFYSVGIGQISSEVPQNLSASRPQDRQFILSSKKLLLSDSGFYLCAWSWGGHTDTQYFGPGTRLTVL.

In this sample, this clone turned up a few times. The chain combines TRBV2 with TRBJ1-2; D is perhaps TRBD1 (6 bases). CDR1 SNHLY and CDR2 FYNNEI come from the germline V gene. The V end was cut by 4 bases, the J end by 4 bases, with 7 bases between. The length of the CDR3 is 12 residues. CDR3: CASSGGAYGYTF. CDR3 DNA: TGTGCCAGCAGTGGGGGGGCCTATGGCTACACCTTC. Based on the CDR3 plus reference TRBV2 and TRBJ1-2, the full variable domain is EPEVTQTPSHQVTQMGQEVILRCVPISNHLYFYWYRQILGQKVEFLVSFYNNEISEKSEIFDDQFSVERPDGSNFTLKIRSTKLEDSAMYFCASSGGAYGYTFGSGTRLTVV.

The chain is built from TRBV5-1 and TRBJ2-1; TRBD1 matches at 12 bases. Germline values: CDR1 SGHRS, CDR2 YFSETQ. V dropped 7 bases and J dropped 9; count of bases not matched to a gene: 8. The CDR3 loop spans 14 amino acids. CDR3 sequence reads: CASSEGTGGVEQFF. CDR3 bases: TGCGCCAGCTCCGAGGGGACAGGGGGCGTTGAGCAGTTCTTC.

V and J are TRBV7-8 and TRBJ2-1; 12 positions match TRBD2. V gave up 5 bases and J gave up 0 bases; unmatched junction bases: 14. CDR1 and CDR2 (germline): SGHVS, FQNEAQ. This CDR3 is 20 amino acids long. The DNA for the CDR3 is TGTGCCAGCAGCCCCGGAAGGGGACTAGCGGGTAGGAGCTCCTACAATGAGCAGTTCTTC. Amino acids: CASSPGRGLAGRSSYNEQFF.

This clone turned up a few times. The V gene is TRBV7-8, the J gene TRBJ2-3; 8 nucleotides agree with TRBD2. Trimming cost V 5 bases and J 2 bases; bases outside gene matches: 9. The CDR3 spans 16 residues. The germline V gene has CDR1 SGHVS and CDR2 FQNEAQ. In DNA, the CDR3 is TGTGCCAGCAGCCCCTGGGAGCGGGAGAACACAGATACGCAGTATTTT. Translation gives CASSPWERENTDTQYF.

The chain has TRBV6-2 or TRBV6-3 and TRBJ2-7; D is possibly TRBD1 (5 bases). V was clipped by 4 bases and J by 1 base, with 11 bases between them. The CDR3 covers 14 residues. Germline lookup yields CDR1 MNHEY and CDR2 SVGEGT. CDR3 nucleotide sequence: TGTGCCAGCAGTTGGGGCTTAGGGTCCTACGAGCAGTACTTC. It codes for CASSWGLGSYEQYF.

The chain uses TRBV14 and TRBJ2-1; D gene uncertain. Trimming took off 1 base at V and 3 bases at J, with 7 bases between the two ends. CDR1 is SGHDN, CDR2 FVKESK, per germline. The CDR3 consists of 14 residues. CDR3 sequence reads: CASSQVTGYNEQFF. The CDR3 region has the DNA TGTGCCAGCAGCCAAGTAACGGGCTACAATGAGCAGTTCTTC.

By frequency in the sample, this clone is medium-sized. This chain uses TRBV5-4 with TRBJ2-1; 9 bases are a match to TRBD2. Germline V CDR1 and CDR2: SGHNT, YYREEE (reference sequence). Trimming took 4 bases from V and 0 from J; bases not matched to a gene: 5. CDR3 size: 16 residues. CDR3 in DNA: TGTGCCAGCAGCCCTAATAGCGGGAGCTCCTACAATGAGCAGTTCTTC. Protein product: CASSPNSGSSYNEQFF.

The CDR3 sequence: CASRPGTVVWGTEAFF. DNA of the CDR3: TGTGCCAGCAGGCCCGGGACAGTGGTTTGGGGCACTGAAGCTTTCTTT. The chain carries TRBV5-6 and TRBJ1-1; 7 bases fit TRBD1. The CDR3 loop spans 16 amino acids. The J segment lost 4 bases and the V segment lost 5 bases, leaving 14 bases of the junction unmatched. Germline assignment: CDR1 SGHDT and CDR2 YYEEEE.

CDR3 nucleotide sequence: TGTGCCAGCAGCTACGTCCAGACAGACACCAGAGGCTACACCTTC. Residues: CASSYVQTDTRGYTF. The rearrangement joins TRBV7-2 to TRBJ1-2, with D tentatively TRBD1 (5 bases). Looked up from germline, CDR1 is SGHTA and CDR2 is FQGNSA. This CDR3 is built from 15 residues. Trimming removed 4 bases from V and 8 bases from J, with 20 bases in between.

This chain joins TRBV29-1 and TRBJ2-3, with TRBD2 matching 15 bases. V was clipped by 4 bases and J by 4 bases; unmatched bases: 6. This CDR3 contains 16 residues. Germline loops: CDR1 SQVTM, CDR2 ANQGSEA. In DNA form, the CDR3 reads TGCAGCGTTGTCAGGACTAGCGGGGGGGCCCCAGATACGCAGTATTTT. Translating it yields CSVVRTSGGAPDTQYF.

The gene calls are TRBV9 and TRBJ1-2; D gene uncertain. Trimming left V 5 bases short and J 3 bases short, with 20 bases between. This CDR3 comprises 16 residues. CDR1 and CDR2 from the germline V gene are SGDLS and YYNGEE. CDR3 nucleotide sequence: TGTGCCAGCAGGACTGAGGGAGCCGAGTTTTACTATGGCTACACCTTC. Amino acids: CASRTEGAEFYYGYTF.

In its sample, this clone was seen once. The chain uses TRBV7-2 and TRBJ2-1, with D unresolved. The germline gives CDR1 SGHTA, CDR2 FQGNSA. The CDR3 is 16 residues long. V gave up 1 base and J gave up 0 bases, with 10 bases separating them. The CDR3 DNA sequence: TGTGCCAGCAGCTTAGATCAACAAAGCTCCTACAATGAGCAGTTCTTC. This gives the protein CASSLDQQSSYNEQFF. The full variable domain, its missing parts supplied by reference TRBV7-2 and TRBJ2-1, is GAGVSQSPSNKVTEKGKDVELRCDPISGHTALYWYRQSLGQGLEFLIYFQGNSAPDKSGLPSDRFSAERTGGSVSTLTIQRTQQEDSAVYLCASSLDQQSSYNEQFFGPGTRLTVL.

The genes are TRBV21-1 and TRBJ2-7; TRBD1 is the table's D call, not checked against the DNA. TRBV21-1 is described as a pseudogene. This CDR3 is 17 amino acids long. In nucleotides, the CDR3 is TGTGCCAGCAGCAAAGTTAGGACAGGCATACAGGCCTTGAAGCAGTACTTC. Translation gives CASSKVRTGIQALKQYF.

The chain joins TRBV7-2 to TRBJ2-1; 7 nucleotides align to TRBD2. After removal of 5 bases from V and 4 bases from J, the junction contained 8 bases not matched to a gene. Germline-derived CDR1 and CDR2 are SGHTA and FQGNSA. The CDR3 loop spans 15 amino acids. CDR3 sequence reads: CASSPDGGRYNEQFF. CDR3 in DNA: TGTGCCAGCAGCCCGGACGGGGGGAGATACAATGAGCAGTTCTTC.

This clone was recorded once. In nucleotides, the CDR3 is TGCAGTGCTACCCTCACCACTGAAGCTTTCTTT. Translation gives CSATLTTEAFF. The rearrangement uses TRBV20-1 and TRBJ1-1, with D uncertain. The V end lost 4 bases, the J end lost 4 bases, and 7 bases lay between the germline ends. The CDR3 has 11 residues. CDR1 and CDR2 (germline): DFQATT, SNEGSKA (reference sequence).

The chain recombines TRBV7-3 with TRBJ2-7; no clear D gene. The germline V and J ends were trimmed by 9 bases and 4 bases, with 22 bases remaining between them. The CDR3 is 15 residues long. Germline lookup yields CDR1 SGHTA and CDR2 FQGTGA. The CDR3 reads CARPPVTFDPYEQYF. CDR3 DNA sequence: TGTGCCAGACCACCGGTTACATTCGACCCTTACGAGCAGTACTTC.

The chain uses TRBV7-2 and TRBJ2-3; D perhaps matches TRBD2 (6 bases). With 4 bases removed from V and 1 base from J, the gap between germline ends came to 12 bases. This CDR3 is 15 amino acids long. CDR1 and CDR2 (germline): SGHTA, FQGNSA. DNA of the CDR3: TGTGCCAGCAGCTCCCGGACGGGGGGCACAGATACGCAGTATTTT. Its protein product is CASSSRTGGTDTQYF.

The sample holds one count of this clone. The rearrangement links TRBV3-1 (or the pseudogene TRBV3-2) to TRBJ2-6; no definite D call. Germline V gene data show CDR1 as LGHDT and CDR2 as YNNKEL (reference sequence). V lost 1 base to trimming and J lost 8 bases, with 3 bases between them. The CDR3 contains 12 residues. The CDR3 is CASSQGTNVLTF. The DNA of the CDR3 is TGTGCCAGCAGCCAAGGGACCAACGTCCTGACTTTC.

This chain uses TRBV6-5 with TRBJ2-6; D perhaps matches TRBD2 (5 bases). Between the trimmed V and J ends, which lost 6 bases and 1 base, there was a span of 10 bases. CDR3 size: 15 residues. Germline lookup yields CDR1 MNHEY and CDR2 SVGAGI. The CDR3 reads CASRGGESGANVLTF. In nucleotides, the CDR3 is TGTGCCAGCAGGGGTGGGGAGTCTGGGGCCAACGTCCTGACTTTC.